The present entry profiles one T cell receptor (beta chain) with its context. Only one count was recorded for this clone. Its antigen has not been determined. No clone much larger than this one lies a single base away; base qualities are absent. These data are taken from a study of OX40 agonist ivuxolimab in advanced cancers. About the full investigation: Ivuxolimab was a fully human IgG2 agonistic monoclonal antibody targeting the costimulatory receptor OX40 (CD134). Intravenous ivuxolimab was administered to patients every 2 weeks at six dose levels: 0.01, 0.1, 0.3, 1.5, 3 and 10 mg/kg. Of the roughly 51 patients in dose escalation, some 19 had hepatocellular carcinoma, some 15 had melanoma, 9 had renal cell carcinoma and 9 had head and neck cancer. A male proportion of under 85% and a mean age of 60 years, ranging from about 23 to 90, were recorded for the dose-escalation cohort. Patients were allowed to have had prior anti-PD-1, anti-PD-L1 or anti-CTLA-4 therapy, and around 40% of the dose-escalation patients had previously received checkpoint inhibitors. Three dose-escalation patients achieved partial responses, one with hepatocellular carcinoma and two with cutaneous melanoma. The purpose of peripheral TCRbeta sequencing was to test whether ivuxolimab changed TCR sequence diversity and led to clonal T-cell expansion. The paper reports the monotherapy dose-escalation portion (N of about 54 patients) of the phase I ivuxolimab trial.

The trial excluded patients who had a history of autoimmune disease or were on systemic immunosuppression. Peripheral blood for TCR sequencing was collected from all dose cohorts at baseline, on cycle 4 day 1, and on cycle 7 day 1. Samples came from an open-label, multicenter, first-in-human phase I dose-escalation trial of ivuxolimab. Adults with locally advanced or metastatic melanoma, renal cell carcinoma, hepatocellular carcinoma or head and neck squamous cell carcinoma were enrolled in the trial. CD4+ and CD8+ T cells were sorted separately from peripheral blood before TCR sequencing. To sequence the TCRbeta CDR3 region, genomic DNA was isolated from the sorted cells. TCRbeta CDR3 regions were sequenced using the immunoSEQ Assay. Sourced from immuneACCESS, this table was stored by TCRdb with only in-frame sequences that have V and J called. A share of the clones is absent; for the studies checked, an unresolved V gene accounts for under half, and the remainder has no known explanation. Across this sample there are tens of thousands of clones, with roughly 90% seen only once. The ten most abundant clones make up roughly 8.2% of the sample.

The paper's findings and limits, for the study overall: Clonal expansion of both CD4+ and CD8+ blood T cells was observed from baseline to week 6 at doses 0.1 to 3.0 mg/kg. The antigen specificity of the clonally expanded peripheral T cells was not determined. Low levels of normalized T-cell clonal expansion were also seen in some patients who did not respond. After ivuxolimab, expanded clones were on average more numerous among CD8+ T cells than among CD4+ T cells. In the 0.1-3.0 mg/kg groups, partial responders were among the patients with the lowest normalized peripheral clonal expansion, particularly in CD8+ T cells.

The CDR3 has 14 amino acids, counting the end cysteine and phenylalanine. Of the read, only the CDR3 DNA is kept; its 42 bases are in frame from base 1. V gives up 5 bases and J gives up 3 bases, and the segment between their germline ends measures 14 bases. Based on the germline V gene, the CDR1 and CDR2 sequences are MRHNA and SNTAGT. The receptor's source is an adult with an advanced solid tumor such as melanoma, head and neck, liver or kidney cancer. This specimen consisted of CD4+ or CD8+ T cells sorted from blood, obtained in a trial of the OX40 agonist ivuxolimab. This receptor chain uses TRBV6-4 and TRBJ2-7; there is no confident call for the D gene. The CDR3 sequence is CASSIIRALYEQYF. The bases read TGTGCCAGCAGTATAATCCGGGCCCTCTACGAGCAGTACTTC.